These T cell receptor beta chains were read from a single sample in a study of control samples from healthy donors and cancer patients. TCRdb's copy holds only in-frame clones and misses some; the assay was immunoSEQ multiplex PCR. The sample yields 180,000 or so clones, roughly 89% seen once. Input material: blood. All receptors come from a woman in her twenties or thirties in good health. CDR3s include the opening cysteine and the closing phenylalanine or tryptophan. Fields, in order: D gene, clone size, CDR3 length, J gene, V gene, CDR3 protein, CDR3 DNA. The D gene is left open where the match is weak. Size values are once, few and many counts, or a class for expanded clones, and some rows have none.

d_call: .; clone_size: .; cdr3_length: 15; j_call: TRBJ1-1; v_call: TRBV5-1; cdr3_aa: CASSFGGPLNTEAFF; cdr3_nt: TGCGCCAGCAGCTTTGGGGGACCCCTGAACACTGAAGCTTTCTTT
d_call: .; clone_size: .; cdr3_length: 15; j_call: TRBJ2-7; v_call: TRBV5-1; cdr3_aa: CASSLEETRAYEQYF; cdr3_nt: TGCGCCAGCAGCTTGGAAGAGACTAGAGCCTACGAGCAGTACTTC
d_call: .; clone_size: few; cdr3_length: 14; j_call: TRBJ2-3; v_call: TRBV6-5; cdr3_aa: CASTGTPPTYTQYF; cdr3_nt: TGTGCCAGCACTGGGACTCCCCCCACCTATACGCAGTATTTT
d_call: .; clone_size: once; cdr3_length: 13; j_call: TRBJ2-7; v_call: TRBV11-3; cdr3_aa: CASSSGKSYEQYF; cdr3_nt: TGTGCCAGCAGCTCAGGTAAATCCTACGAGCAGTACTTC
d_call: .; clone_size: .; cdr3_length: 14; j_call: TRBJ2-3; v_call: TRBV7-2; cdr3_aa: CASSLGRTTDTQYF; cdr3_nt: TGTGCCAGCAGCTTAGGACGTACCACAGATACGCAGTATTTT
d_call: TRBD1; clone_size: .; cdr3_length: 15; j_call: TRBJ1-1; v_call: TRBV5-4; cdr3_aa: CASSLAGTGGTEAFF; cdr3_nt: TGTGCCAGCAGCTTGGCCGGGACAGGGGGGACTGAAGCTTTCTTT
d_call: TRBD1; clone_size: .; cdr3_length: 13; j_call: TRBJ1-4; v_call: TRBV18; cdr3_aa: CASSGQGNEKLFF; cdr3_nt: TGTGCCAGCTCGGGACAGGGGAATGAAAAACTGTTTTTT
d_call: .; clone_size: .; cdr3_length: 13; j_call: TRBJ1-5; v_call: TRBV12-3/TRBV12-4; cdr3_aa: CASSLKGNQPQHF; cdr3_nt: TGTGCCAGCAGTTTAAAAGGGAATCAGCCCCAGCATTTT
d_call: TRBD2; clone_size: .; cdr3_length: 17; j_call: TRBJ2-2; v_call: TRBV24-1; cdr3_aa: CATSDSRTSGNTGELFF; cdr3_nt: TGTGCCACCAGTGATTCCCGGACTAGCGGGAACACCGGGGAGCTGTTTTTT
d_call: TRBD2; clone_size: .; cdr3_length: 19; j_call: TRBJ2-3; v_call: TRBV15; cdr3_aa: CATSRGAASGRWSTDTQYF; cdr3_nt: TGTGCCACCAGCAGAGGGGCGGCTAGCGGGAGGTGGAGCACAGATACGCAGTATTTT
d_call: TRBD1; clone_size: .; cdr3_length: 15; j_call: TRBJ1-1; v_call: TRBV7-6; cdr3_aa: CASSLIQGAVTEAFF; cdr3_nt: TGTGCCAGCAGCTTAATTCAGGGGGCGGTAACTGAAGCTTTCTTT
d_call: TRBD1; clone_size: .; cdr3_length: 16; j_call: TRBJ2-5; v_call: TRBV19; cdr3_aa: CASRDRGWGYQETQYF; cdr3_nt: TGTGCCAGTAGGGACAGGGGGTGGGGGTACCAAGAGACCCAGTACTTC
d_call: .; clone_size: .; cdr3_length: 15; j_call: TRBJ1-3; v_call: TRBV28; cdr3_aa: CASSFGGGVGNTIYF; cdr3_nt: TGTGCCAGCAGTTTTGGGGGAGGGGTAGGAAACACCATATATTTT
d_call: .; clone_size: once; cdr3_length: 14; j_call: TRBJ1-1; v_call: TRBV7-9; cdr3_aa: CASSPRGRNTEAFF; cdr3_nt: TGTGCCAGCAGCCCAAGGGGCAGGAACACTGAAGCTTTCTTT
d_call: TRBD2; clone_size: .; cdr3_length: 14; j_call: TRBJ2-7; v_call: TRBV19; cdr3_aa: CASSILAEAYEQYF; cdr3_nt: TGTGCCAGTAGTATACTAGCGGAGGCCTACGAGCAGTACTTC
d_call: TRBD2; clone_size: .; cdr3_length: 15; j_call: TRBJ2-1; v_call: TRBV24-1; cdr3_aa: CATSEPAGGYNEQFF; cdr3_nt: TGTGCCACCAGTGAACCAGCGGGAGGGTACAATGAGCAGTTCTTC
d_call: .; clone_size: .; cdr3_length: 12; j_call: TRBJ1-2; v_call: TRBV29-1; cdr3_aa: CSGQTAVGRYTF; cdr3_nt: TGCAGCGGCCAGACAGCCGTGGGGCGCTACACCTTC
d_call: .; clone_size: .; cdr3_length: 13; j_call: TRBJ2-2; v_call: TRBV4-3; cdr3_aa: CASSHPGVGELFF; cdr3_nt: TGCGCCAGCAGCCACCCAGGGGTCGGGGAGCTGTTTTTT
d_call: .; clone_size: .; cdr3_length: 16; j_call: TRBJ1-6; v_call: TRBV2; cdr3_aa: CASRGPKSSYNSPLHF; cdr3_nt: TGTGCCAGCAGGGGACCTAAGAGCTCCTATAATTCACCCCTCCACTTT
d_call: .; clone_size: .; cdr3_length: 14; j_call: TRBJ1-1; v_call: TRBV18; cdr3_aa: CASSPPYSNTEAFF; cdr3_nt: TGTGCCAGCTCACCACCTTACAGCAACACTGAAGCTTTCTTT
d_call: .; clone_size: .; cdr3_length: 12; j_call: TRBJ1-2; v_call: TRBV28; cdr3_aa: CASSSGQYGYTF; cdr3_nt: TGTGCCAGCAGTTCCGGACAGTATGGCTACACCTTC
d_call: .; clone_size: .; cdr3_length: 14; j_call: TRBJ1-1; v_call: TRBV12-5; cdr3_aa: CASGSGRLNTEAFF; cdr3_nt: TGTGCTAGTGGTTCCGGGCGCCTAAACACTGAAGCTTTCTTT
d_call: .; clone_size: .; cdr3_length: 13; j_call: TRBJ2-7; v_call: TRBV7-7; cdr3_aa: CASSLGEAYEQYF; cdr3_nt: TGTGCCAGCAGCTTGGGGGAGGCCTACGAGCAGTACTTC
d_call: .; clone_size: .; cdr3_length: 15; j_call: TRBJ1-2; v_call: TRBV18; cdr3_aa: CASSQGRTENYGYTF; cdr3_nt: TGTGCCAGCTCTCAAGGCCGGACAGAGAACTATGGCTACACCTTC
d_call: .; clone_size: .; cdr3_length: 13; j_call: TRBJ1-1; v_call: TRBV11-1; cdr3_aa: CASSLGQNTEAFF; cdr3_nt: TGTGCCAGCAGCCTGGGACAGAACACTGAAGCTTTCTTT
d_call: .; clone_size: .; cdr3_length: 14; j_call: TRBJ1-1; v_call: TRBV11-2; cdr3_aa: CASSSRFQDTEAFF; cdr3_nt: TGTGCCAGCAGCTCCCGGTTTCAGGACACTGAAGCTTTCTTT
d_call: TRBD1; clone_size: .; cdr3_length: 14; j_call: TRBJ1-6; v_call: TRBV3-1/TRBV3-2; cdr3_aa: CASRGTGWDSPLHF; cdr3_nt: TGTGCCAGCAGAGGGACAGGGTGGGATTCACCCCTCCACTTT
d_call: TRBD2; clone_size: .; cdr3_length: 15; j_call: TRBJ2-3; v_call: TRBV6-4; cdr3_aa: CASSVTSGGTDTQYF; cdr3_nt: TGTGCCAGCAGTGTGACTAGCGGGGGCACAGATACGCAGTATTTT
d_call: .; clone_size: .; cdr3_length: 13; j_call: TRBJ2-2; v_call: TRBV7-9; cdr3_aa: CASSFTSTGELFF; cdr3_nt: TGTGCCAGCAGCTTTACTAGCACCGGGGAGCTGTTTTTT
d_call: TRBD1; clone_size: .; cdr3_length: 12; j_call: TRBJ1-5; v_call: TRBV10-3; cdr3_aa: CATQQGSQPQHF; cdr3_nt: TGTGCCACACAACAGGGGAGCCAGCCCCAGCATTTT
d_call: .; clone_size: few; cdr3_length: 14; j_call: TRBJ2-1; v_call: TRBV14; cdr3_aa: CASSQSLLHNEQFF; cdr3_nt: TGTGCCAGCAGCCAATCTCTCCTTCACAATGAGCAGTTCTTC
d_call: .; clone_size: .; cdr3_length: 15; j_call: TRBJ2-7; v_call: TRBV19; cdr3_aa: CASSIGRGGSYEQYF; cdr3_nt: TGTGCCAGTAGTATAGGCAGGGGAGGATCCTACGAGCAGTACTTC
d_call: .; clone_size: .; cdr3_length: 13; j_call: TRBJ1-1; v_call: TRBV2; cdr3_aa: CASRVTLNTEAFF; cdr3_nt: TGTGCCAGCAGAGTGACACTGAACACTGAAGCTTTCTTT
d_call: .; clone_size: .; cdr3_length: 13; j_call: TRBJ1-1; v_call: TRBV18; cdr3_aa: CASSTVRNTEAFF; cdr3_nt: TGTGCCAGCTCGACGGTTCGGAACACTGAAGCTTTCTTT
d_call: TRBD2; clone_size: .; cdr3_length: 16; j_call: TRBJ2-3; v_call: TRBV5-8; cdr3_aa: CASSPTSGGATDTQYF; cdr3_nt: TGTGCCAGCAGCCCGACTAGCGGGGGGGCCACAGATACGCAGTATTTT
d_call: .; clone_size: few; cdr3_length: 20; j_call: TRBJ2-6; v_call: TRBV27; cdr3_aa: CASSLAHGQAGRRGANVLTF; cdr3_nt: TGTGCCAGCAGTTTAGCACACGGACAAGCAGGCCGTCGTGGGGCCAACGTCCTGACTTTC
d_call: TRBD1; clone_size: .; cdr3_length: 13; j_call: TRBJ1-1; v_call: TRBV27; cdr3_aa: CASSPTGITEAFF; cdr3_nt: TGTGCCAGCAGTCCGACAGGGATCACTGAAGCTTTCTTT
d_call: TRBD1; clone_size: .; cdr3_length: 15; j_call: TRBJ1-5; v_call: TRBV7-8; cdr3_aa: CASSPADRGNQPQHF; cdr3_nt: TGTGCCAGCAGCCCCGCCGACAGGGGGAATCAGCCCCAGCATTTT
d_call: TRBD1; clone_size: .; cdr3_length: 15; j_call: TRBJ2-1; v_call: TRBV13; cdr3_aa: CASSSGQSSYNEQFF; cdr3_nt: TGTGCCAGCAGCTCGGGACAGTCCTCCTACAATGAGCAGTTCTTC
d_call: TRBD1; clone_size: once; cdr3_length: 15; j_call: TRBJ2-5; v_call: TRBV7-8; cdr3_aa: CASSPHGTASETQYF; cdr3_nt: TGTGCCAGCAGCCCGCACGGGACAGCCTCTGAGACCCAGTACTTC
d_call: TRBD1; clone_size: .; cdr3_length: 15; j_call: TRBJ1-4; v_call: TRBV19; cdr3_aa: CASSIGGGTNEKLFF; cdr3_nt: TGTGCCAGTAGTATTGGAGGGGGCACTAATGAAAAACTGTTTTTT
d_call: .; clone_size: .; cdr3_length: 13; j_call: TRBJ1-1; v_call: TRBV28; cdr3_aa: CASSGVRNTEAFF; cdr3_nt: TGTGCCAGCAGCGGGGTTCGGAACACTGAAGCTTTCTTT
d_call: TRBD2; clone_size: .; cdr3_length: 15; j_call: TRBJ2-5; v_call: TRBV28; cdr3_aa: CASSPRLAGRETQYF; cdr3_nt: TGTGCCAGCAGCCCCCGACTAGCGGGACGGGAGACCCAGTACTTC
d_call: TRBD1; clone_size: once; cdr3_length: 14; j_call: TRBJ2-3; v_call: TRBV9; cdr3_aa: CASSVTGGKDTQYF; cdr3_nt: TGTGCCAGCAGCGTAACAGGGGGCAAAGATACGCAGTATTTT
d_call: TRBD1; clone_size: .; cdr3_length: 15; j_call: TRBJ2-7; v_call: TRBV29-1; cdr3_aa: CSVEDTTGGGSEQYF; cdr3_nt: TGCAGCGTTGAAGATACGACAGGGGGCGGGAGCGAGCAGTACTTC
d_call: .; clone_size: .; cdr3_length: 15; j_call: TRBJ1-5; v_call: TRBV18; cdr3_aa: CASSPVAGSNQPQHF; cdr3_nt: TGTGCCAGCTCACCAGTAGCGGGTAGCAATCAGCCCCAGCATTTT
d_call: TRBD1; clone_size: .; cdr3_length: 13; j_call: TRBJ1-2; v_call: TRBV12-3/TRBV12-4; cdr3_aa: CASRLGTGWAYTF; cdr3_nt: TGTGCCAGCAGGCTCGGGACAGGGTGGGCCTACACCTTC